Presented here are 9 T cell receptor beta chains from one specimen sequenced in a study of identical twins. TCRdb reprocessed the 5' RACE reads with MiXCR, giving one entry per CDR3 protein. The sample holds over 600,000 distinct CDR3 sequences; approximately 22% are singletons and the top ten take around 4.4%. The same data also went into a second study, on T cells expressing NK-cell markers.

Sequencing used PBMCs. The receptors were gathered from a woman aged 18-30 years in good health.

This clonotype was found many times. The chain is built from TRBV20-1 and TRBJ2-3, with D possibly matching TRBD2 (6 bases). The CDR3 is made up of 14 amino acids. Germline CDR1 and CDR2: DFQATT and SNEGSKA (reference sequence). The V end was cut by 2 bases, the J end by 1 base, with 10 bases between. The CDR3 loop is CSARPGEGTDTQYF. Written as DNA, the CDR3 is TGCAGTGCTAGACCGGGAGAGGGCACAGATACGCAGTATTTT.

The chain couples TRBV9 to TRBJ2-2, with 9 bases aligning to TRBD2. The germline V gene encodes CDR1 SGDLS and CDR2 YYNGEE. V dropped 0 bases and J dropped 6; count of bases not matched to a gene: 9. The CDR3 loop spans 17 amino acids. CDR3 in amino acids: CASSVGLVAGAPGELFF. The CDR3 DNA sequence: TGTGCCAGCAGCGTAGGGCTGGTAGCGGGGGCCCCCGGGGAGCTGTTTTTT.

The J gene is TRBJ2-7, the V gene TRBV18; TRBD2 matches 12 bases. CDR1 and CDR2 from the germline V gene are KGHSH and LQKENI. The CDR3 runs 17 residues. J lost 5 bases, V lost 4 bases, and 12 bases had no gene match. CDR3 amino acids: CASSLRTSGTFPHEQYF. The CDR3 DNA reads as TGTGCCAGCTCACTTAGGACTAGCGGGACGTTTCCCCACGAGCAGTACTTC.

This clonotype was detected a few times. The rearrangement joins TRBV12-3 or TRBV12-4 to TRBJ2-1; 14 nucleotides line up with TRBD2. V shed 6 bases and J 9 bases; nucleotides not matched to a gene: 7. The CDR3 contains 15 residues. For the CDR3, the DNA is TGTGCCAGCAGCCTAGGGGGACTAGCGGGAGCTGAGCAGTTCTTC. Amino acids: CASSLGGLAGAEQFF.

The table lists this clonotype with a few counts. CDR3: CSARGAGVGTQYF. The CDR3 DNA reads as TGCAGTGCTAGGGGGGCGGGGGTCGGTACGCAGTATTTT. J is TRBJ2-3 and V is TRBV20-1; TRBD2 is a possible D gene (7 bases). CDR1 DFQATT and CDR2 SNEGSKA come from the germline V gene (reference sequence). The CDR3 is made up of 13 amino acids. Trimming cost V 3 bases and J 8 bases, with 15 bases left between them.

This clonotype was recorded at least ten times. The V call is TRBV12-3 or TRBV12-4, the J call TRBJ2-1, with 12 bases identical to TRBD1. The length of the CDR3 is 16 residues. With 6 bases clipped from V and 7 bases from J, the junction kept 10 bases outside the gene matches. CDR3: CASRPGQGAKRNEQFF. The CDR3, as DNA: TGTGCCAGCAGGCCGGGACAGGGGGCCAAAAGAAATGAGCAGTTCTTC.

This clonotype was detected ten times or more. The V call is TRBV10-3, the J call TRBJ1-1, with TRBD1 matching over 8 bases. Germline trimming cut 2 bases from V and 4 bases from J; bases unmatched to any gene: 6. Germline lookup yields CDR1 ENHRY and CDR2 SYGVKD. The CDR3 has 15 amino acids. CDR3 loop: CAISEKTGDGTEAFF. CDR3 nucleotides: TGTGCCATCAGTGAGAAGACAGGGGATGGCACTGAAGCTTTCTTT.

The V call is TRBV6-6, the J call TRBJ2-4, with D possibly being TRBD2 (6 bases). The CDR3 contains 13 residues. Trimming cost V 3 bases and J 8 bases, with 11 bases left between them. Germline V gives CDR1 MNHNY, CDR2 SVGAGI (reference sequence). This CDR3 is CASSYIERDIQYF. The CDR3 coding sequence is TGTGCCAGCAGTTATATCGAGCGGGACATTCAGTACTTC.

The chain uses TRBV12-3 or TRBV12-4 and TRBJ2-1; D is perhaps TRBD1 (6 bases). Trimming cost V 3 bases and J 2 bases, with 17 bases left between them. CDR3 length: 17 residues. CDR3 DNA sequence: TGTGCCAGCAGTTTGGGATTGACAGGTTGGCCCTACAATGAGCAGTTCTTC. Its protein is CASSLGLTGWPYNEQFF.